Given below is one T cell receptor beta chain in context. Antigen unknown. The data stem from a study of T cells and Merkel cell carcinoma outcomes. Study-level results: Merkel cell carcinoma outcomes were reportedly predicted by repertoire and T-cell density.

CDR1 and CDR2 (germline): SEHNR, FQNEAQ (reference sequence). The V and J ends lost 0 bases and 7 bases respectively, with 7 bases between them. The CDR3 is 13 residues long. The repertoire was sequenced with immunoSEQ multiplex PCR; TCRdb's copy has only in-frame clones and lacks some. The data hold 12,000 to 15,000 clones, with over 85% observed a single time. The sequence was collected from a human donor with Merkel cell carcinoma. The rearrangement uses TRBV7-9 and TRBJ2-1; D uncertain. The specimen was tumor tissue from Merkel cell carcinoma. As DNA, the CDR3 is TGTGCCAGCAGCTTAGCTTTTCGTAATGAGCAGTTCTTC. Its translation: CASSLAFRNEQFF.